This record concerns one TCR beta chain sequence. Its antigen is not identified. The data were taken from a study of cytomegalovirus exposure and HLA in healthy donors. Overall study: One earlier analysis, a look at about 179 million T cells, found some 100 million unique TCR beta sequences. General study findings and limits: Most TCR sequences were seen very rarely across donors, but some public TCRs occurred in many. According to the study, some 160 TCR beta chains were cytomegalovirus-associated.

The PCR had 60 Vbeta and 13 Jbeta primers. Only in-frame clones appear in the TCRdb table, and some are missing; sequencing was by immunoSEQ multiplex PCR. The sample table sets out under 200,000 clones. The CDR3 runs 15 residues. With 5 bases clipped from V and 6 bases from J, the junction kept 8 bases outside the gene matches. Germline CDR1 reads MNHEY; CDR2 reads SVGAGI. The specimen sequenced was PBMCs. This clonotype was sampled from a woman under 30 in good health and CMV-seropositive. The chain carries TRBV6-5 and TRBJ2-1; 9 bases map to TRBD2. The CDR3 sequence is CASSQGGAGGNEQFF. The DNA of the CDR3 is TGTGCCAGCAGTCAAGGTGGAGCGGGGGGCAATGAGCAGTTCTTC.